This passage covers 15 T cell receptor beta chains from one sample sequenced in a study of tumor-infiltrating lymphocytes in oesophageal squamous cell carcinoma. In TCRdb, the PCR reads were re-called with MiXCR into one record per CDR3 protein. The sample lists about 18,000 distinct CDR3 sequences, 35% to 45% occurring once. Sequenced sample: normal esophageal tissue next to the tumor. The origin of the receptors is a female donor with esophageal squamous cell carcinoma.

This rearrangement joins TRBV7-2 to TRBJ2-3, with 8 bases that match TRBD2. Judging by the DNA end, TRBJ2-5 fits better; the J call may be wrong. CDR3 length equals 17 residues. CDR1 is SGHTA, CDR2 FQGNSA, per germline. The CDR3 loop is CASSQRLASGGQETQYF. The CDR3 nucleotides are TGTGCCAGCAGTCAAAGACTGGCCAGCGGGGGACAAGAGACCCAGTACTTC.

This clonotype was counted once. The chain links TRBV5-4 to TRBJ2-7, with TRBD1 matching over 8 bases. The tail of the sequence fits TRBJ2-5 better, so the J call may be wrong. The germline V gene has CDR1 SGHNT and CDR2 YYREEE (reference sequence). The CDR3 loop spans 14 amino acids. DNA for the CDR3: TGTGCCAGCAGCTCCAGGACAGGGACAGAGACCCAGTACTTC. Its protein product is CASSSRTGTETQYF.

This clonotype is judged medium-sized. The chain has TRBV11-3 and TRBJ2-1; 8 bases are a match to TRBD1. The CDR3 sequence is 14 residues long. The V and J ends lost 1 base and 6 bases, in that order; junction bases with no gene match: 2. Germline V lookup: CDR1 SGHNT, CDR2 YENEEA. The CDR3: CASSLGTGINEQFF. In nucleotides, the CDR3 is TGTGCCAGCAGCTTAGGGACAGGGATCAATGAGCAGTTCTTC.

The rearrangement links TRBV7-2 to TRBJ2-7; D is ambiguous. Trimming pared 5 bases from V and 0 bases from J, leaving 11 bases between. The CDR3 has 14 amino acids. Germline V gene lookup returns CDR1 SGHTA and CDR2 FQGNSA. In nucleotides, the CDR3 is TGTGCCAGCAGCCCCCGACGTGACTCCTACGAGCAGTACTTC. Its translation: CASSPRRDSYEQYF.

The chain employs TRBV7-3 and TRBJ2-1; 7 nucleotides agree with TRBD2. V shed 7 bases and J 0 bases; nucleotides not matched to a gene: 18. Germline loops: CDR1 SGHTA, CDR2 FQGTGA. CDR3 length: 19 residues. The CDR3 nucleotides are TGTGCCAGCAACCCTCAGGACGGGAGGTCTAGCGGCTCCTACAATGAGCAGTTCTTC. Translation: CASNPQDGRSSGSYNEQFF.

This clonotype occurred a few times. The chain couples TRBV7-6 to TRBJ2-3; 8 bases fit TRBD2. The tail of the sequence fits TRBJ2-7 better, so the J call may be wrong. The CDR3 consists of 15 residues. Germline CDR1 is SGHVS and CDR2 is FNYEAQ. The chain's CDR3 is CASSSSGSGNNEQYF. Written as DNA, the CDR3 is TGTGCCAGCAGCTCGTCTGGTAGCGGGAACAACGAGCAGTACTTC.

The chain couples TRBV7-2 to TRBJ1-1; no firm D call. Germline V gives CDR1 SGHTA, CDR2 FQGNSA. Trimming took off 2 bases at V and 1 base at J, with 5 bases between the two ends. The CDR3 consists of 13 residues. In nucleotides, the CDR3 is TGTGCCAGCAGCTTATTTGAGAACACTGAAGCTTTCTTT. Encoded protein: CASSLFENTEAFF.

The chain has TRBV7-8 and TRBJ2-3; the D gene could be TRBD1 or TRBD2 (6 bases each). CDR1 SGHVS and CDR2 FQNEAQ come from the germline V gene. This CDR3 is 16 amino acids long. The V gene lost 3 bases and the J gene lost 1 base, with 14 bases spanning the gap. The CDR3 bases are TGTGCCAGCAGCTTCCTTGGAGGGGGTGGCACAGATACGCAGTATTTT. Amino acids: CASSFLGGGGTDTQYF.

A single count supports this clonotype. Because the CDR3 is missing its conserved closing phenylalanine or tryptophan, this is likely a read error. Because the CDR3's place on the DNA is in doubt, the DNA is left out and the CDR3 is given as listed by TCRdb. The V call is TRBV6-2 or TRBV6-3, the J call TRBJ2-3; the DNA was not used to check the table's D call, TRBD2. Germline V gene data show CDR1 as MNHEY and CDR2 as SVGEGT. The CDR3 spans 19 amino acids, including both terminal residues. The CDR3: CASSEYDGQTNNSPLHFGQ.

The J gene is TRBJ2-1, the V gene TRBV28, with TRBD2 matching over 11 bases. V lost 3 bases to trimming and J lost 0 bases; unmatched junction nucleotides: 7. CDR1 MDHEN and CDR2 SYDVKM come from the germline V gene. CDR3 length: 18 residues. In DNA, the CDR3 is TGTGCCAGCAGTTTCCCCGGGACTAGCGGATACTCCTACAATGAGCAGTTCTTC. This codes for CASSFPGTSGYSYNEQFF.

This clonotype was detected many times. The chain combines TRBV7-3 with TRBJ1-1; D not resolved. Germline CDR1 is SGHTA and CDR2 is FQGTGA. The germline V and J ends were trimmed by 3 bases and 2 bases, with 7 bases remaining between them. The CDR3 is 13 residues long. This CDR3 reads CASSFAPNTEAFF. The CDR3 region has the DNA TGTGCCAGCAGCTTCGCCCCTAACACTGAAGCTTTCTTT.

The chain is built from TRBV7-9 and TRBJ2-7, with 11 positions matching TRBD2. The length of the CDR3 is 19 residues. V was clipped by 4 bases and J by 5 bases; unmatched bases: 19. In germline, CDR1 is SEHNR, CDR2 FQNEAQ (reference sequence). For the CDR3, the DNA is TGTGCCAGCAGCTATTCCACAGGGGGGCACGGTAGCGGGAGGGACGAGCAGTACTTC. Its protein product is CASSYSTGGHGSGRDEQYF.

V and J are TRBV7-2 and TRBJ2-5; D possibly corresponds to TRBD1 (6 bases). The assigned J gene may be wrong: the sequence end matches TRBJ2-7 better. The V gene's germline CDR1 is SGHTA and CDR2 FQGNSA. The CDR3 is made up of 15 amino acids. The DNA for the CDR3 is TGTGCCAGCAGCTCGGCCGGGACACCGACCTACGAGCAGTACTTC. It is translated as CASSSAGTPTYEQYF.

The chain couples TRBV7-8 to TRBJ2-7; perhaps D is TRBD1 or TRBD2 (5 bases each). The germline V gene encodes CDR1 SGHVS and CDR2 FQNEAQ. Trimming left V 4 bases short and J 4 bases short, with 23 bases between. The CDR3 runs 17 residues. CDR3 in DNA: TGTGCCAGCAGCTCAACCACAGGAGGTGATGCCACATACGAGCAGTACTTC. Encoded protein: CASSSTTGGDATYEQYF.

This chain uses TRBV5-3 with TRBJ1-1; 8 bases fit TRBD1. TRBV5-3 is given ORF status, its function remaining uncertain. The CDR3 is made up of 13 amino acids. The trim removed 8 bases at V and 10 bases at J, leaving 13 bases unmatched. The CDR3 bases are TGTGCCAGCAGCGCAGGGGGCATCAGCGGAGCTTTCTTT. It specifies CASSAGGISGAFF.